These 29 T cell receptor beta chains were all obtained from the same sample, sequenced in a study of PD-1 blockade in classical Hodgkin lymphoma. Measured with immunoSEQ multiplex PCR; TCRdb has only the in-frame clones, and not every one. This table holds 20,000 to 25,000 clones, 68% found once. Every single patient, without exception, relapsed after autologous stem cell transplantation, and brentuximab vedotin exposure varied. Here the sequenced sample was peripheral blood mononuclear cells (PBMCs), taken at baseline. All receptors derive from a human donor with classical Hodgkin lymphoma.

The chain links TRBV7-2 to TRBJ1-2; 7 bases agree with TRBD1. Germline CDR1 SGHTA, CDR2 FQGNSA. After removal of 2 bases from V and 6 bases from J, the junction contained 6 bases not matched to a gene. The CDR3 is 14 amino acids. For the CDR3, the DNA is TGTGCCAGCAGCTTAATTCGACAGGGCCATGGCTACACCTTC. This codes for CASSLIRQGHGYTF.

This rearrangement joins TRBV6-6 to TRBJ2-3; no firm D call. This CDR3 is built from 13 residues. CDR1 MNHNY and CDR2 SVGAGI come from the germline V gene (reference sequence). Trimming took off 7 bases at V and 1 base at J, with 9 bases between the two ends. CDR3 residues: CASIAARTDTQYF. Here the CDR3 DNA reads TGTGCCAGCATAGCAGCCCGCACAGATACGCAGTATTTT.

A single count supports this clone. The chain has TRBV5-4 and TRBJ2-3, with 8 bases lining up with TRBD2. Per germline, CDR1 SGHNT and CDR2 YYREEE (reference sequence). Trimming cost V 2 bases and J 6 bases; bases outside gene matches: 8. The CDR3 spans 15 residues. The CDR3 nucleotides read TGTGCCAGCAGCTTAGCGGGAGTCGGTTCGGATACGCAGTATTTT. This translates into CASSLAGVGSDTQYF. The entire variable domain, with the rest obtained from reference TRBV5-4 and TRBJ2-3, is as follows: ETGVTQSPTHLIKTRGQQVTLRCSSQSGHNTVSWYQQALGQGPQFIFQYYREEENGRGNFPPRFSGLQFPNYSSELNVNALELDDSALYLCASSLAGVGSDTQYFGPGTRLTVL.

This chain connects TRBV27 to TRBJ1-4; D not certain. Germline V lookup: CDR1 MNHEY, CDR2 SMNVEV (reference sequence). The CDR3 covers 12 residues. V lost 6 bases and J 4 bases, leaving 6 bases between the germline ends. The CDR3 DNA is TGTGCCAGCAGCGGATTTAATGAAAAACTGTTTTTT. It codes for CASSGFNEKLFF.

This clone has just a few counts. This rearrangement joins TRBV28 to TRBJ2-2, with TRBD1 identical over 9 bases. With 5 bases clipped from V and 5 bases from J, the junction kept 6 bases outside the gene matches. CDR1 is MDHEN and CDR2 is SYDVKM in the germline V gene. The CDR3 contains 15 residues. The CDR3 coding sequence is TGTGCCAGCAGTGACAGGGGGTTAAAGACCGGGGAGCTGTTTTTT. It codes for CASSDRGLKTGELFF.

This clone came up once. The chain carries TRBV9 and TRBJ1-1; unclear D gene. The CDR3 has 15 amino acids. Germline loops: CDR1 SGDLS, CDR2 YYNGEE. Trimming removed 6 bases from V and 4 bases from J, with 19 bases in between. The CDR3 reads CASTLSGGQTTEAFF. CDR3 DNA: TGTGCCAGCACCCTGTCTGGAGGGCAGACCACTGAAGCTTTCTTT.

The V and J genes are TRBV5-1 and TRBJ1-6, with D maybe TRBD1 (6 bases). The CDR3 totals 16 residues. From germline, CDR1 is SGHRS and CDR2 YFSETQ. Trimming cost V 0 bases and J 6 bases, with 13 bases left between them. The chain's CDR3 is CASSLEGGAGNSPLHF. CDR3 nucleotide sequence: TGCGCCAGCAGCTTGGAGGGGGGCGCAGGTAATTCACCCCTCCACTTT.

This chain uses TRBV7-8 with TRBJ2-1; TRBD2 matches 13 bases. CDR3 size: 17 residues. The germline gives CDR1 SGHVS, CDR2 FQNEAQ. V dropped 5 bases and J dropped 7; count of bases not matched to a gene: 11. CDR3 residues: CASSPLPLAGGANEQFF. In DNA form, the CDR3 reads TGTGCCAGCAGCCCCCTCCCACTAGCGGGAGGGGCAAATGAGCAGTTCTTC.

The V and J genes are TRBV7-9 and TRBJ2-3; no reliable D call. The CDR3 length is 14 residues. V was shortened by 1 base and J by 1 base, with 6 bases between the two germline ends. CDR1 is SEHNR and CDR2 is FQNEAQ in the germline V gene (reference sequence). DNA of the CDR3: TGTGCCAGCAGCTTAGATTGGGGCACAGATACGCAGTATTTT. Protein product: CASSLDWGTDTQYF.

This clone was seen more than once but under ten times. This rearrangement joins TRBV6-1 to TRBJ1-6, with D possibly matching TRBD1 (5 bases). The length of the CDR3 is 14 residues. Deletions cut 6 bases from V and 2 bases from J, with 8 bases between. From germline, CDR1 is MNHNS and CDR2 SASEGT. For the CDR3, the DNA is TGTGCCAGCAGAAGGGGTGCCTATAATTCACCCCTCCACTTT. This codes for CASRRGAYNSPLHF.

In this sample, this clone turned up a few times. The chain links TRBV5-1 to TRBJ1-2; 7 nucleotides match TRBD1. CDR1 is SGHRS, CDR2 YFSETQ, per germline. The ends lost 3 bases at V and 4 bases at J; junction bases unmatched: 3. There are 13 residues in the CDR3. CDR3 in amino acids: CASSSGQLYGYTF. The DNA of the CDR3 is TGCGCCAGCAGCTCGGGACAGCTCTATGGCTACACCTTC.

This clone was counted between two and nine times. The CDR3 nucleotides are TGCGCCAGCAGCTCGACTAGCGGGGGGGCGAACACCGGGGAGCTGTTTTTT. Translating it yields CASSSTSGGANTGELFF. This rearrangement joins TRBV5-1 to TRBJ2-2, with 14 bases aligning to TRBD2. The CDR3 is made up of 17 amino acids. The germline V gene encodes CDR1 SGHRS and CDR2 YFSETQ. V was pared by 3 bases and J by 0 bases, with 1 base of the junction left unmatched.

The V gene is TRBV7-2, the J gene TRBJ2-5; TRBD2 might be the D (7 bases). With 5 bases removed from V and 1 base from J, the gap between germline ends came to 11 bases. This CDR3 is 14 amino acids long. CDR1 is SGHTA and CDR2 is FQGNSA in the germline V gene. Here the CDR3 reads CASSRGGIQETQYF. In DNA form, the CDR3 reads TGTGCCAGCAGCAGGGGGGGGATCCAAGAGACCCAGTACTTC.

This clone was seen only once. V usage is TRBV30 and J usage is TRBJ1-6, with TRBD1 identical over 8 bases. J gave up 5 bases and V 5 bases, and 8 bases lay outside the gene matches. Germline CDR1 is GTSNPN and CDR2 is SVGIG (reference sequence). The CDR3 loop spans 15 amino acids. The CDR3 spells CAWGPGTGNNSPLHF. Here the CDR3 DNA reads TGTGCCTGGGGGCCGGGGACAGGCAATAATTCACCCCTCCACTTT.

CDR3 amino acids: CASSPGGNGANVLTF. The DNA for the CDR3 is TGTGCCAGCTCCCCAGGGGGAAATGGGGCCAACGTCCTGACTTTC. The rearrangement uses TRBV18 and TRBJ2-6; TRBD1 matches 7 bases. The V gene's germline CDR1 is KGHSH and CDR2 LQKENI. J gave up 3 bases and V 6 bases, and 5 bases lay outside the gene matches. The CDR3 runs to 15 residues.

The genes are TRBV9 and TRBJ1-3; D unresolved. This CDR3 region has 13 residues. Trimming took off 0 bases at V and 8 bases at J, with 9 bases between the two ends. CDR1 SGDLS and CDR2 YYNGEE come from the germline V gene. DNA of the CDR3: TGTGCCAGCAGCGTAGAAGGCCGACACACCATATATTTT. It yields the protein CASSVEGRHTIYF.

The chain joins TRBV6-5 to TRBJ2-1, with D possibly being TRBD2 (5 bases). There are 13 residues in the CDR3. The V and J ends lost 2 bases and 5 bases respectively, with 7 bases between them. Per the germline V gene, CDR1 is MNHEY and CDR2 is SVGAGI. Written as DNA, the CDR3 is TGTGCCAGCAGTTACCCCGGGGACAATGAGCAGTTCTTC. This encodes CASSYPGDNEQFF.

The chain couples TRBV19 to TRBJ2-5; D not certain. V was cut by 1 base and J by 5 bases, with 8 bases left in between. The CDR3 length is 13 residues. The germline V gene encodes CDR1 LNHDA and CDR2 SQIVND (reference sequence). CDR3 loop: CASSIGGEETQYF. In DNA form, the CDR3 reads TGTGCCAGTAGTATAGGTGGTGAGGAGACCCAGTACTTC.

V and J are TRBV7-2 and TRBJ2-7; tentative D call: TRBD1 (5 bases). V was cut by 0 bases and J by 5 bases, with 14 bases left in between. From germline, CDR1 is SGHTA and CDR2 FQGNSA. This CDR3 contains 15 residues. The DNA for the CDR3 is TGTGCCAGCAGCTTAGCACCAAGCAGGGCCAACGAGCAGTACTTC. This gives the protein CASSLAPSRANEQYF.

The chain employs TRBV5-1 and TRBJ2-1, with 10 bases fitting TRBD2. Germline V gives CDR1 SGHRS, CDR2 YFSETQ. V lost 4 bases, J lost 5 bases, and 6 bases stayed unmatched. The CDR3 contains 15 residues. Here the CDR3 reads CASSLTSGKNNEQFF. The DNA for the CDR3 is TGCGCCAGCAGCCTTACTAGCGGGAAGAACAATGAGCAGTTCTTC. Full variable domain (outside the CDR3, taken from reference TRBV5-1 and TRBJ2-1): KAGVTQTPRYLIKTRGQQVTLSCSPISGHRSVSWYQQTPGQGLQFLFEYFSETQRNKGNFPGRFSGRQFSNSRSEMNVSTLELGDSALYLCASSLTSGKNNEQFFGPGTRLTVL.

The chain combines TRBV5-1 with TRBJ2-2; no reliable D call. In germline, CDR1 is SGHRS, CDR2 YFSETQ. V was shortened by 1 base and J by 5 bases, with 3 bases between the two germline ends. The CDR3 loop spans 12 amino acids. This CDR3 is CASSLMTGELFF. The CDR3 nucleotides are TGCGCCAGCAGCTTGATGACCGGGGAGCTGTTTTTT.

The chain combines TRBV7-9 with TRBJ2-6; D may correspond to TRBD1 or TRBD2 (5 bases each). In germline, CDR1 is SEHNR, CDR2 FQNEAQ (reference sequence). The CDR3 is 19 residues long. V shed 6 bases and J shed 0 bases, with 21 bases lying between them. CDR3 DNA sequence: TGTGCCAGCAGACCCGGGACCCTCTTCGGGATCTCTGGGGCCAACGTCCTGACTTTC. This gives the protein CASRPGTLFGISGANVLTF.

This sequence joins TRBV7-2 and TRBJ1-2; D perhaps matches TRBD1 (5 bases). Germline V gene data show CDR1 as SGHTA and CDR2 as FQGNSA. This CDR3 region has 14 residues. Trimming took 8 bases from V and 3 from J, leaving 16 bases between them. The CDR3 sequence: CASGSGGRDYGYTF. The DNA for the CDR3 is TGTGCCAGCGGATCCGGGGGAAGGGACTATGGCTACACCTTC.

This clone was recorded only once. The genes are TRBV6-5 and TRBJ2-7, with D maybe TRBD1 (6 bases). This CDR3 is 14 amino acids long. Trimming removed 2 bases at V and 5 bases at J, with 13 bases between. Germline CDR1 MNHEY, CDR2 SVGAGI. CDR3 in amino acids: CASSYLTGSHEQYF. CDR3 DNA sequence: TGTGCCAGCAGTTACCTTACAGGGTCCCACGAGCAGTACTTC.

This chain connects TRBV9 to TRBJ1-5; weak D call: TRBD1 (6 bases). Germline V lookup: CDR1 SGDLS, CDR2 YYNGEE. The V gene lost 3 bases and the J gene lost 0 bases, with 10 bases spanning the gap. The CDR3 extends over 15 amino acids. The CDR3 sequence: CASSARGYSNQPQHF. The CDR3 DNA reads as TGTGCCAGCAGCGCCAGGGGCTATAGCAATCAGCCCCAGCATTTT.

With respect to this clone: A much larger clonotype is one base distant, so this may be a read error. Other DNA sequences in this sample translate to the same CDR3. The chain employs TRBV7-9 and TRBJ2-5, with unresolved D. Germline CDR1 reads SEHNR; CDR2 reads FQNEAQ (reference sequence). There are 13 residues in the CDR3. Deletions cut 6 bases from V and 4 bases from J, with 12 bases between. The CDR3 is CASSLTTLETQYF. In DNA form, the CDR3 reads TGTGCCAGCAGTTTAACCACCCTAGAGACCCAGTACTTC.

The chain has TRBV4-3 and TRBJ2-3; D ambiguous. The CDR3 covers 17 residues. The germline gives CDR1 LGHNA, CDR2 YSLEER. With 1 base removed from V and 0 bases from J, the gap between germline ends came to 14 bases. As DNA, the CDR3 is TGCGCCAGCAGCCAAGGAAGGGCCCATCTCAGCACAGATACGCAGTATTTT. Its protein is CASSQGRAHLSTDTQYF.

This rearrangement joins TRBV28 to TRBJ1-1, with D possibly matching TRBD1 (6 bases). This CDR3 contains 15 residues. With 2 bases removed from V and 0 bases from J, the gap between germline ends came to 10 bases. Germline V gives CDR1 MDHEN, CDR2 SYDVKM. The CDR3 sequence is CASSLGGILNTEAFF. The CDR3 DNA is TGTGCCAGCAGTTTAGGGGGCATACTGAACACTGAAGCTTTCTTT.

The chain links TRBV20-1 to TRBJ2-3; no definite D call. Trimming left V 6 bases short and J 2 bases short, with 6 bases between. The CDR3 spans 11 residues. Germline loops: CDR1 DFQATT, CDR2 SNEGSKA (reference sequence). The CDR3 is CSAPFTDTQYF. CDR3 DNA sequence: TGCAGTGCCCCGTTCACAGATACGCAGTATTTT.